A single sample gave rise to the 16 T cell receptor beta chains below, sequenced in a study of cytomegalovirus exposure and HLA in healthy donors (dated by TCRdb to 2016 to 2017). The library was produced with the immunoSEQ multiplex PCR assay. For the multiplex PCR, a mixture combining 60 forward primers for TCR Vbeta segments and 13 reverse primers for TCR Jbeta segments was used. Sourced from immuneACCESS, this table was stored by TCRdb with only in-frame sequences that have V and J called. A share of the clones is absent; for the studies checked, an unresolved V gene accounts for under half, and the remainder has no known explanation. The table for this sample lists over 100,000 clones; around three quarters of them were counted only once. The ten largest make up roughly 3% of the sample. The sample consisted of PBMCs. The receptors originated from a young woman in good health and CMV-seropositive.

This clone was seen more than once but under ten times. The chain carries TRBV19 and TRBJ2-3, with D uncertain. CDR3 length equals 14 residues. Germline V gene lookup returns CDR1 LNHDA and CDR2 SQIVND (reference sequence). Trimming took off 4 bases at V and 0 bases at J, with 8 bases between the two ends. As DNA, the CDR3 is TGTGCCAGTAGTAAGCTGGGCAGCACAGATACGCAGTATTTT. It codes for CASSKLGSTDTQYF.

The rearrangement links TRBV5-1 to TRBJ2-7; D uncertain. Germline V gives CDR1 SGHRS, CDR2 YFSETQ. This CDR3 region has 12 residues. With 5 bases removed from V and 4 bases from J, the gap between germline ends came to 10 bases. For the CDR3, the DNA is TGCGCCAGCAGAGGCAGCGAGTACGAGCAGTACTTC. This sequence encodes CASRGSEYEQYF.

This clone has just a few counts. The chain links TRBV5-1 to TRBJ2-7; 9 bases fit TRBD2. This CDR3 is built from 15 residues. Trimming cost V 4 bases and J 0 bases; bases outside gene matches: 5. Germline V gene data show CDR1 as SGHRS and CDR2 as YFSETQ. CDR3 in amino acids: CASSARTSVSYEQYF. CDR3 DNA: TGCGCCAGCAGCGCTCGGACTAGCGTCTCCTACGAGCAGTACTTC.

The chain has TRBV2 and TRBJ2-7; 7 bases line up with TRBD1. Germline CDR1 reads SNHLY; CDR2 reads FYNNEI. The CDR3 covers 12 residues. The V and J ends lost 10 bases and 5 bases, in that order; junction bases with no gene match: 8. DNA for the CDR3: TGTGCCACGAAGGAAGGGGGCCACGAGCAGTACTTC. Its translation is CATKEGGHEQYF.

The chain is built from TRBV28 and TRBJ1-5, with a weak D call TRBD1 (6 bases). V was shortened by 4 bases and J by 4 bases, with 20 bases between the two germline ends. Germline CDR1 and CDR2: MDHEN and SYDVKM. The CDR3 has 17 residues. CDR3 in DNA: TGTGCCAGCAGTTCCCCATCCCGGGGGGCCCCAAATCAGCCCCAGCATTTT. It specifies CASSSPSRGAPNQPQHF.

This chain uses TRBV6-1 with TRBJ2-2, with TRBD2 identical over 13 bases. The germline CDR1 and CDR2 sequences are MNHNS and SASEGT. J gave up 2 bases and V 11 bases, and 5 bases lay outside the gene matches. This CDR3 is 15 amino acids long. The CDR3 DNA sequence: TGTGCCGGGGGACTAGCGGGACGTAACACCGGGGAGCTGTTTTTT. The encoded protein is CAGGLAGRNTGELFF.

This clone came up once. The V and J genes are TRBV5-6 and TRBJ2-7; D possibly corresponds to TRBD1 (6 bases). The CDR3 runs 12 residues. With 5 bases removed from V and 11 bases from J, the gap between germline ends came to 17 bases. Per the germline V gene, CDR1 is SGHDT and CDR2 is YYEEEE. The CDR3 is CASSFGQQGEYF. The CDR3 DNA sequence: TGTGCCAGCAGTTTTGGACAGCAGGGAGAGTACTTC. Using reference TRBV5-6 and TRBJ2-7 for the parts outside the CDR3, the full variable domain is DAGVTQSPTHLIKTRGQQVTLRCSPKSGHDTVSWYQQALGQGPQFIFQYYEEEERQRGNFPDRFSGHQFPNYSSELNVNALLLGDSALYLCASSFGQQGEYFGPGTRLTVT.

The V gene is TRBV5-1, the J gene TRBJ1-5; D perhaps matches TRBD1 (6 bases). The germline V and J ends were trimmed by 0 bases and 5 bases, with 12 bases remaining between them. The germline V gene encodes CDR1 SGHRS and CDR2 YFSETQ. CDR3 length equals 15 residues. This CDR3 is CASSLDGGRHQPQHF. The CDR3 bases are TGCGCCAGCAGCTTGGACGGGGGGCGTCATCAGCCCCAGCATTTT.

In its sample, this clone was seen a few times. The chain employs TRBV5-4 and TRBJ1-5; D is ambiguous. Per germline, CDR1 SGHNT and CDR2 YYREEE (reference sequence). V was clipped by 10 bases and J by 7 bases, with 15 bases between them. CDR3 length equals 12 residues. The CDR3 here is CAWSSVLQPQHF. The CDR3 nucleotides are TGTGCCTGGAGCTCTGTGCTACAGCCCCAGCATTTT.

The V call is TRBV6-5, the J call TRBJ1-2; 9 nucleotides match TRBD1. CDR1 and CDR2 (germline): MNHEY, SVGAGI. The CDR3 loop spans 15 amino acids. V was clipped by 5 bases and J by 0 bases; unmatched bases: 4. CDR3 sequence (DNA): TGTGCCAGCAGTACAGGGGGCACAACTAACTATGGCTACACCTTC. This sequence encodes CASSTGGTTNYGYTF.

The chain uses TRBV4-1 and TRBJ2-5, with 9 bases aligning to TRBD2. The CDR3 covers 16 residues. The V gene end was trimmed by 0 bases and the J gene end by 4 bases; junction bases not matched to a gene: 6. Germline V lookup: CDR1 MGHRA, CDR2 YSYEKL. The CDR3 DNA follows: TGCGCCAGCAGCCAAGAGCGGGGGGGCCCCACAGAGACCCAGTACTTC. This gives the protein CASSQERGGPTETQYF.

The chain has TRBV5-4 and TRBJ1-3, with D uncertain. The germline V gene has CDR1 SGHNT and CDR2 YYREEE (reference sequence). V was cut by 0 bases and J by 1 base, with 11 bases left in between. The CDR3 covers 16 residues. The CDR3 nucleotides are TGTGCCAGCAGCTTGGATCTATCCGTTTCTGGAAACACCATATATTTT. Protein: CASSLDLSVSGNTIYF.

This chain connects TRBV25-1 to TRBJ2-5; weak D call: TRBD2 (6 bases). Germline CDR1 is MGHDK and CDR2 is SYGVNS. CDR3 length: 16 amino acids. Trimming removed 0 bases from V and 5 bases from J, with 16 bases in between. The CDR3 reads CASSEYGAGLMETQYF. The DNA for the CDR3 is TGTGCCAGCAGTGAATACGGGGCGGGGCTGATGGAGACCCAGTACTTC. Together with reference TRBV25-1 and TRBJ2-5, the CDR3 gives the full variable domain: EADIYQTPRYLVIGTGKKITLECSQTMGHDKMYWYQQDPGMELHLIHYSYGVNSTEKGDLSSESTVSRIRTEHFPLTLESARPSHTSQYLCASSEYGAGLMETQYFGPGTRLLVL.

V usage is TRBV7-8 and J usage is TRBJ2-7; TRBD1 aligns across 9 bases. CDR1 is SGHVS, CDR2 FQNEAQ, per germline. V shed 5 bases and J 2 bases; nucleotides not matched to a gene: 4. This CDR3 has 14 residues. The CDR3 reads CASSGRDRAYEQYF. CDR3 coding DNA: TGTGCCAGCAGCGGTCGGGACAGGGCCTACGAGCAGTACTTC.

The genes are TRBV6-4 and TRBJ1-1; D ambiguous. Germline CDR1 is MRHNA and CDR2 is SNTAGT. CDR3 length equals 14 residues. V shed 0 bases and J shed 4 bases, with 9 bases lying between them. DNA for the CDR3: TGTGCCAGCAGTGACTCCAGGTTGGGCACTGAAGCTTTCTTT. Translation: CASSDSRLGTEAFF.

This clone was counted only a few times. Other DNA sequences in this sample translate to the same CDR3. The chain joins TRBV19 to TRBJ1-1; no clear D. The CDR3 totals 14 residues. V lost 5 bases and J lost 1, with 11 bases in between. Germline V gene sequence: CDR1 LNHDA, CDR2 SQIVND (reference sequence). DNA of the CDR3: TGTGCCAGTAGTGCTGGACGGGGGAACACTGAAGCTTTCTTT. Translating it yields CASSAGRGNTEAFF.